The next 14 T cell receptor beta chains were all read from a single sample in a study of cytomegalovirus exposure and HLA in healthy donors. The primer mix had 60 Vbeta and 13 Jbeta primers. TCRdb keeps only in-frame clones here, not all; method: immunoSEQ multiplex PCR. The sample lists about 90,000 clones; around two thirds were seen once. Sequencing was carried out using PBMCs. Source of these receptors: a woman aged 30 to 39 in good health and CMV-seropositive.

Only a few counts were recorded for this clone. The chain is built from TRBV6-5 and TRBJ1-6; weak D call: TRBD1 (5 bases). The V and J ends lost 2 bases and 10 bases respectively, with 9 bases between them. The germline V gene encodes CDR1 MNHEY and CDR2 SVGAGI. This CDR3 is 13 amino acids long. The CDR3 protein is CASSYDRGSPLHF. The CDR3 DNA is TGTGCCAGCAGTTACGATAGGGGCTCACCCCTCCACTTT.

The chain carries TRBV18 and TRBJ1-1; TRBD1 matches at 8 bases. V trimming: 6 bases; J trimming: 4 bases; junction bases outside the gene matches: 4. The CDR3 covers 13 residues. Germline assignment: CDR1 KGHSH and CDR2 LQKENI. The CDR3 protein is CASSKTGVTEAFF. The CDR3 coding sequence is TGTGCCAGCTCGAAGACAGGGGTCACTGAAGCTTTCTTT. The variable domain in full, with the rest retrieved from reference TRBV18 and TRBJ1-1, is NAGVMQNPRHLVRRRGQEARLRCSPMKGHSHVYWYRQLPEEGLKFMVYLQKENIIDESGMPKERFSAEFPKEGPSILRIQQVVRGDSAAYFCASSKTGVTEAFFGQGTRLTVV.

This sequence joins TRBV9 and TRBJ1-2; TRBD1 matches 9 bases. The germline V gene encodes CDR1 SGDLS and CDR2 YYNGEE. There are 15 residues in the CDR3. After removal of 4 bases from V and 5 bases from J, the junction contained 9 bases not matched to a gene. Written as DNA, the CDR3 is TGTGCCAGCAGCCCAGAGGGACAGGGCACGTATGGCTACACCTTC. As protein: CASSPEGQGTYGYTF.

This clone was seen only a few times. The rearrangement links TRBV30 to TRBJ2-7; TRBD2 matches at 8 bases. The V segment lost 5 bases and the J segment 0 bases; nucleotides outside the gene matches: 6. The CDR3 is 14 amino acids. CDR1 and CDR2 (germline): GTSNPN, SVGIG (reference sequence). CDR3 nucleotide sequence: TGTGCCTGGGGCACGGGAGGGATCTCCTACGAGCAGTACTTC. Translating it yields CAWGTGGISYEQYF.

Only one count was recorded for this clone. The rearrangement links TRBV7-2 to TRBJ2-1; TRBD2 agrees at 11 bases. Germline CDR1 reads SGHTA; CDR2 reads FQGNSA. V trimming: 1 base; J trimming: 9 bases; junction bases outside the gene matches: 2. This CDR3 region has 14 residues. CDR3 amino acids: CASSLEGLAVEQFF. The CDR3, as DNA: TGTGCCAGCAGCTTAGAGGGACTAGCGGTTGAGCAGTTCTTC.

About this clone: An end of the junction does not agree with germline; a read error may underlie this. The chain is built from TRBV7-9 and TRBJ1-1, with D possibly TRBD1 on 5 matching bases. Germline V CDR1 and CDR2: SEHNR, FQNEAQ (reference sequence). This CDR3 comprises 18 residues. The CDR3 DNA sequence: TGTTCCAGCAGTTACAGCGGGGCATCCAGGCCCATGAACACTGAAGCTTTCTTT. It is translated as CSSSYSGASRPMNTEAFF.

Here the CDR3 reads CASRNRGTGELFF. CDR3 coding DNA: TGCGCCAGCAGAAACCGGGGCACCGGGGAGCTGTTTTTT. The chain uses TRBV23-1 and TRBJ2-2; D is perhaps TRBD2 (5 bases). Being an ORF, TRBV23-1 has a function that is uncertain. The CDR3 spans 13 residues. V lost 6 bases to trimming and J lost 4 bases, with 9 bases between them.

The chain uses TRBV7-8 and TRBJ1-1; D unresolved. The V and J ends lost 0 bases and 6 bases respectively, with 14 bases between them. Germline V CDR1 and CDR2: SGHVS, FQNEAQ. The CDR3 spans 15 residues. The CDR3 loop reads CASSLAAGGLPEAFF. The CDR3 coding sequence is TGTGCCAGCAGCTTAGCGGCCGGAGGGTTGCCTGAAGCTTTCTTT.

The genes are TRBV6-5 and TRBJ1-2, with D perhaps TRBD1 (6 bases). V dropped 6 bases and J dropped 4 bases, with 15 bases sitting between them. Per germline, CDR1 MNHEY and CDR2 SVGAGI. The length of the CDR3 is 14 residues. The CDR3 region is CASRDSVGPYGYTF. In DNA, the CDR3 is TGTGCCAGCAGGGACAGTGTCGGGCCCTATGGCTACACCTTC.

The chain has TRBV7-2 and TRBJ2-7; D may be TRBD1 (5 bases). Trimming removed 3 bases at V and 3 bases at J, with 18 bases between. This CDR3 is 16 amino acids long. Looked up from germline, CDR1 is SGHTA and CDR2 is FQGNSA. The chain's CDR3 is CASSLSGASRSYEQYF. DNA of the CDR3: TGTGCCAGCAGCTTGTCTGGGGCCAGCAGAAGCTACGAGCAGTACTTC.

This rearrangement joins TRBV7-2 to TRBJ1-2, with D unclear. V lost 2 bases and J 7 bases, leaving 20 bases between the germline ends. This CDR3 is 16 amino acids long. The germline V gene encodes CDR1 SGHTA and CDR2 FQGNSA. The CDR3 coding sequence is TGTGCCAGCAGCTTACTCTTGCTTGAGGGCTCCCTTGGCTACACCTTC. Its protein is CASSLLLLEGSLGYTF.

The CDR3 nucleotides read TGTGCCAGCAGCCTCCGCTATCTCACAGATACGCAGTATTTT. This translates into CASSLRYLTDTQYF. V and J are TRBV9 and TRBJ2-3, with unresolved D. With 4 bases removed from V and 2 bases from J, the gap between germline ends came to 11 bases. The length of the CDR3 is 14 residues. Germline V gene data show CDR1 as SGDLS and CDR2 as YYNGEE.

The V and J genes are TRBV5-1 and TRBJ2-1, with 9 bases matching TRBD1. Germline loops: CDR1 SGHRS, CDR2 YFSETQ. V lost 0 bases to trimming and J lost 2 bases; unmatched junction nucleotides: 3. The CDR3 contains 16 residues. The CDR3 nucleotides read TGCGCCAGCAGCTTGGCGGGGACAGGGCCCTACAATGAGCAGTTCTTC. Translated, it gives CASSLAGTGPYNEQFF. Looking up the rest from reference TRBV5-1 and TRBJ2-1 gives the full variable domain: KAGVTQTPRYLIKTRGQQVTLSCSPISGHRSVSWYQQTPGQGLQFLFEYFSETQRNKGNFPGRFSGRQFSNSRSEMNVSTLELGDSALYLCASSLAGTGPYNEQFFGPGTRLTVL.

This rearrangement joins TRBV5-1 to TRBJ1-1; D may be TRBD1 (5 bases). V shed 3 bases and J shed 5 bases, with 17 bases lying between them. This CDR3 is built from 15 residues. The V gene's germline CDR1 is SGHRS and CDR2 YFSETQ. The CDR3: CASSSWSGPGTEAFF. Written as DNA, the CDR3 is TGCGCCAGCAGCTCGTGGTCGGGTCCAGGGACTGAAGCTTTCTTT.